The 7 T cell receptor beta chains below come from one sample, sequenced in a study of identical twins. One entry per CDR3 protein, called by TCRdb with MiXCR from the 5' RACE reads. The table includes more than 120 distinct CDR3 sequences, roughly 90% detected once. Source material: PBMCs. These receptors all come from a woman younger than 30 in good health. This table probably holds off-target reads from a library built for another chain.

CDR3 DNA sequence: TGTGCCAGCAGCTTAGTGGGTTCTCTAGGAGGCGGCAACATTCAGTACTTC. This gives the protein CASSLVGSLGGGNIQYF. This chain joins TRBV7-2 and TRBJ2-4; maybe TRBD2 (5 bases). V was cut by 1 base and J by 7 bases, with 20 bases left in between. Germline CDR1 reads SGHTA; CDR2 reads FQGNSA. CDR3 length equals 17 residues.

The genes are TRBV29-1 and TRBJ2-7; 8 bases line up with TRBD2. Trimming cost V 7 bases and J 3 bases; bases outside gene matches: 8. The germline gives CDR1 SQVTM, CDR2 ANQGSEA. The CDR3 is 13 amino acids. CDR3 sequence reads: CSAQAGEFYEQYF. In DNA form, the CDR3 reads TGCAGCGCACAAGCGGGGGAATTCTACGAGCAGTACTTC.

This clonotype has a single count. This chain uses TRBV12-3 or TRBV12-4 with TRBJ2-2; D not resolved. V was shortened by 7 bases and J by 6 bases, with 6 bases between the two germline ends. The CDR3 spans 11 residues. The CDR3 loop reads CASKKAGELFF. The CDR3 DNA follows: TGTGCCAGCAAAAAAGCCGGGGAGCTGTTTTTT.

J is TRBJ2-4 and V is TRBV30, with D uncertain. CDR3 length: 13 amino acids. Trimming took 4 bases from V and 0 from J, leaving 7 bases between them. Germline CDR1 reads GTSNPN; CDR2 reads SVGIG (reference sequence). The CDR3 bases are TGTGCCTGGACCTTTCCAGCCAAAAACATTCAGTACTTC. Residues: CAWTFPAKNIQYF.

V is TRBV6-1 and J is TRBJ1-4; no clear D. Per germline, CDR1 MNHNS and CDR2 SASEGT. The CDR3 spans 13 residues. The ends were cut back, 8 bases at V and 7 bases at J, with 14 bases in the middle. The DNA for the CDR3 is TGTGCCAGCCTAGACAACGGGTTTGAAAAACTGTTTTTT. Protein sequence: CASLDNGFEKLFF.

This sequence joins TRBV5-1 and TRBJ2-1, with 10 bases aligning to TRBD2. The length of the CDR3 is 15 residues. CDR1 is SGHRS, CDR2 YFSETQ, per germline. J lost 7 bases, V lost 1 base, and 5 bases had no gene match. CDR3: CASSLTSGTINEQFF. The CDR3, as DNA: TGCGCCAGCAGCTTGACTAGCGGGACTATAAATGAGCAGTTCTTC.

The chain is built from TRBV7-9 and TRBJ2-3; D gene uncertain. The CDR3 covers 11 residues. Germline values: CDR1 SEHNR, CDR2 FQNEAQ (reference sequence). V gave up 2 bases and J gave up 3 bases, with 0 bases separating them. The CDR3 loop is CASSLTDTQYF. The CDR3 DNA reads as TGTGCCAGCAGCTTAACAGATACGCAGTATTTT.